This T cell receptor (beta chain) appears in the sequencing data of a study of T cell responses to AZD1222 COVID-19 vaccine. Germline lookup yields CDR1 SNHLY and CDR2 FYNNEI. J lost 10 bases, V lost 3 bases, and 6 bases had no gene match. This CDR3 contains 16 residues. There are many counts of this clone. Its antigen is still unknown. TCRdb keeps only in-frame clones here, not all; method: immunoSEQ multiplex PCR. The sample has approximately 100,000 clones; 93% are singletons. Study-level findings and limits: At 160-218 and 743-854, vaccine-associated CD4 TCRs were dominant, and they spanned spike. A rise in Spike-specific TCR breadth and depth followed two AZD1222 doses. Donors were chiefly white British, with a greater number of females, and clonal diversity was perhaps underestimated.

The source of this sequence is an adult in good health. This sample comprised peripheral blood, obtained on day 0 of AZD1222 vaccination. The chain links TRBV2 to TRBJ2-1, with TRBD2 matching 16 bases. The CDR3 sequence: CASSDGTSGRAGEQFF. The DNA of the CDR3 is TGTGCCAGCAGTGACGGGACTAGCGGGAGGGCCGGGGAGCAGTTCTTC.